These 17 T cell receptor beta chains originate from one sample sequenced in a study of cytomegalovirus exposure and HLA in healthy donors. The PCR made use of 60 Vbeta and 13 Jbeta primers. The table came from immunoSEQ multiplex PCR; TCRdb's copy has only in-frame clones and leaves some out. This repertoire shows more than 85,000 clones, over 60% found once; its top ten account for 8.5% to 10%. The sample consisted of PBMCs. Every receptor here comes from a male donor in good health and CMV-seropositive.

CDR3 DNA: TGTGCCAGCAGTTTGGATGGAGCGAACTACGAGCAGTACTTC. Translated: CASSLDGANYEQYF. The chain employs TRBV28 and TRBJ2-7; D is undetermined. There are 14 residues in the CDR3. The germline gives CDR1 MDHEN, CDR2 SYDVKM. V was pared by 3 bases and J by 3 bases, with 12 bases between. Together with reference TRBV28 and TRBJ2-7, the CDR3 gives the full variable domain: DVKVTQSSRYLVKRTGEKVFLECVQDMDHENMFWYRQDPGLGLRLIYFSYDVKMKEKGDIPEGYSVSREKKERFSLILESASTNQTSMYLCASSLDGANYEQYFGPGTRLTVT.

The chain carries TRBV6-5 and TRBJ1-5, with D possibly being TRBD1 (6 bases). V lost 5 bases to trimming and J lost 2 bases, with 10 bases between them. This CDR3 comprises 14 residues. From germline, CDR1 is MNHEY and CDR2 SVGAGI. The CDR3 DNA reads TGTGCCAGCAGTCAGGGGTTGGGCAATCAGCCCCAGCATTTT. Translation gives CASSQGLGNQPQHF.

This clone was observed a few times. The chain carries TRBV13 and TRBJ2-7, with 8 nucleotides matching TRBD1. Looked up from germline, CDR1 is PRHDT and CDR2 is FYEKMQ (reference sequence). CDR3 length equals 17 residues. The junction had 19 bases not matched to a gene; V was cut back by 4 bases and J by 8 bases. The CDR3 here is CASSYLSTRDRPQKQYF. CDR3 DNA: TGTGCCAGCAGCTACCTCTCGACCCGGGACAGGCCCCAAAAGCAGTACTTC.

This clone occurred once. J is TRBJ1-2 and V is TRBV5-8; D is uncertain. The germline CDR1 and CDR2 sequences are SGHTS and YDEGEE. V was trimmed by 0 bases and J by 7 bases, leaving 10 bases between them. This CDR3 region has 13 residues. CDR3 DNA: TGTGCCAGCAGCTTGGCCGATTATAGTGGCTACACCTTC. Translation: CASSLADYSGYTF.

V gene TRBV6-5 combines with J gene TRBJ2-1; possibly TRBD1 for D (6 bases). Between the trimmed V and J ends, which lost 6 bases and 5 bases, there was a span of 14 bases. From germline, CDR1 is MNHEY and CDR2 SVGAGI. The CDR3 spans 14 residues. CDR3 in amino acids: CASSRDPGDNEQFF. The CDR3 nucleotides are TGTGCCAGCAGCCGGGACCCAGGGGACAATGAGCAGTTCTTC.

The rearrangement uses TRBV2 and TRBJ1-2; perhaps TRBD1 as D (6 bases). The CDR3 consists of 15 residues. Germline V lookup: CDR1 SNHLY, CDR2 FYNNEI. V was trimmed by 6 bases and J by 5 bases, leaving 19 bases between them. The CDR3 DNA reads TGTGCCAGCAGGCTACAGGGAAGCGGGGGGTATGGCTACACCTTC. It specifies CASRLQGSGGYGYTF.

The J gene is TRBJ2-7, the V gene TRBV6-1, with 15 bases lining up with TRBD2. This CDR3 is 15 amino acids long. The ends lost 6 bases at V and 4 bases at J; junction bases unmatched: 4. Germline CDR1 and CDR2: MNHNS and SASEGT. The CDR3 region has the DNA TGTGCCAGCAGAAGCGGGACTAGCGGGAGGTACGAGCAGTACTTC. Its protein product is CASRSGTSGRYEQYF.

This clone was seen a single time. This sequence joins TRBV7-3 and TRBJ2-6; 10 bases line up with TRBD1. CDR3 length: 18 residues. V lost 2 bases and J lost 0; bases outside the gene matches: 4. Looked up from germline, CDR1 is SGHTA and CDR2 is FQGTGA. The CDR3 DNA follows: TGTGCCAGCAGCTTAGGGACAGGGGCACTCTCTGGGGCCAACGTCCTGACTTTC. This sequence encodes CASSLGTGALSGANVLTF. The full variable domain, its missing parts supplied by reference TRBV7-3 and TRBJ2-6, is GAGVSQTPSNKVTEKGKYVELRCDPISGHTALYWYRQSLGQGPEFLIYFQGTGAADDSGLPNDRFFAVRPEGSVSTLKIQRTERGDSAVYLCASSLGTGALSGANVLTFGAGSRLTVL.

The chain joins TRBV7-9 to TRBJ2-5; 9 nucleotides agree with TRBD1. Trimming at V came to 1 base and at J to 6 bases, leaving 9 bases not matched to a gene. This CDR3 comprises 16 residues. The germline gives CDR1 SEHNR, CDR2 FQNEAQ (reference sequence). The CDR3: CASSLGLTGGLKTQYF. CDR3 DNA: TGTGCCAGCAGCTTAGGACTGACAGGGGGTCTAAAGACCCAGTACTTC.

The chain joins TRBV5-4 to TRBJ2-7; maybe TRBD1 (6 bases). CDR1 is SGHNT and CDR2 is YYREEE in the germline V gene (reference sequence). CDR3 size: 12 residues. V lost 4 bases and J 6 bases, leaving 11 bases between the germline ends. Here the CDR3 reads CASSHRGSEQYF. DNA of the CDR3: TGTGCCAGCAGCCATAGGGGGAGCGAGCAGTACTTC.

The chain employs TRBV11-2 and TRBJ2-1; the match to TRBD2 covers 8 bases. J was trimmed by 7 bases and V by 2 bases; bases with no gene match: 7. CDR3 size: 15 residues. The germline gives CDR1 SGHAT, CDR2 FQNNGV. The CDR3 loop reads CASSLIPGTSNEQFF. CDR3 bases: TGTGCCAGCAGCTTAATTCCCGGGACTAGTAATGAGCAGTTCTTC.

The V and J genes are TRBV2 and TRBJ1-4, with TRBD1 identical over 8 bases. The CDR3 sequence is 16 residues long. Looked up from germline, CDR1 is SNHLY and CDR2 is FYNNEI. J gave up 3 bases and V 6 bases, and 9 bases lay outside the gene matches. CDR3 sequence reads: CASRQDRGSANEKLFF. In DNA form, the CDR3 reads TGTGCCAGCAGACAAGACAGGGGTTCAGCTAATGAAAAACTGTTTTTT.

The chain links TRBV5-5 to TRBJ1-1; no clear D gene. Between the trimmed V and J ends, which lost 4 bases and 0 bases, there was a span of 16 bases. Germline V gene sequence: CDR1 SGHKS, CDR2 YYEKEE (reference sequence). The CDR3 is 16 amino acids. This CDR3 reads CASSPGLAYLNTEAFF. The CDR3 DNA is TGTGCCAGCAGCCCTGGACTCGCTTACTTGAACACTGAAGCTTTCTTT. The whole variable domain, remainder taken from reference TRBV5-5 and TRBJ1-1, is DAGVTQSPTHLIKTRGQQVTLRCSPISGHKSVSWYQQVLGQGPQFIFQYYEKEERGRGNFPDRFSARQFPNYSSELNVNALLLGDSALYLCASSPGLAYLNTEAFFGQGTRLTVV.

CDR3 sequence reads: CASRASSSYNSPLHF. CDR3 in DNA: TGTGCCAGCAGAGCCTCGAGCTCCTATAATTCACCCCTCCACTTT. The V and J genes are TRBV25-1 and TRBJ1-6; D unresolved. Trimming took off 6 bases at V and 0 bases at J, with 9 bases between the two ends. CDR1 and CDR2 from the germline V gene are MGHDK and SYGVNS. The CDR3 loop spans 15 amino acids. The full variable domain, in which reference TRBV25-1 and TRBJ1-6 provide the parts outside the CDR3, is EADIYQTPRYLVIGTGKKITLECSQTMGHDKMYWYQQDPGMELHLIHYSYGVNSTEKGDLSSESTVSRIRTEHFPLTLESARPSHTSQYLCASRASSSYNSPLHFGNGTRLTVT.

This chain uses TRBV2 with TRBJ2-2; 11 bases are shared with TRBD2. The CDR3 is made up of 15 amino acids. Looked up from germline, CDR1 is SNHLY and CDR2 is FYNNEI. V was clipped by 8 bases and J by 7 bases; unmatched bases: 9. The CDR3 region has the DNA TGTGCCAGCCGGATAGCGGGAGGGCCCGTCGGGGAGCTGTTTTTT. It codes for CASRIAGGPVGELFF.

The chain links TRBV19 to TRBJ2-3, with TRBD2 identical over 10 bases. From germline, CDR1 is LNHDA and CDR2 SQIVND (reference sequence). Trimming at V came to 2 bases and at J to 0 bases, leaving 14 bases not matched to a gene. This CDR3 has 20 amino acids. The DNA of the CDR3 is TGTGCCAGTAGTATACGCCTAGCGGGAGCCGGGGGCCGGAGCACAGATACGCAGTATTTT. It codes for CASSIRLAGAGGRSTDTQYF.

The genes are TRBV19 and TRBJ2-1; 10 bases are a match to TRBD1. CDR3 size: 16 residues. Germline values: CDR1 LNHDA, CDR2 SQIVND (reference sequence). The junction had 7 bases not matched to a gene; V was cut back by 3 bases and J by 5 bases. Here the CDR3 DNA reads TGTGCCAGTAGTATGGGGACAGGGGACCGTAACAATGAGCAGTTCTTC. It encodes CASSMGTGDRNNEQFF.